This T cell receptor beta chain appears in the sequencing data of a study of blood T cell repertoires in COVID-19. Enrolled through a virtual design, the participants were between about 18 and 100 years of age and came from about two dozen US areas. Membership in each cohort depended on participant-reported clinical history. Up to 2 weeks before entering the study, exposed participants had met a COVID-19 case. Per the original data handling: Reference gene primers were amplified, and this amplification served to estimate nucleated cell counts. Produced via immunoSEQ multiplex PCR; TCRdb's table is partial and in-frame only. V, J and clone size are taken as reported in that table, and D and trimming were inferred from the DNA itself. The data hold some 300,000 clones, with roughly nine tenths observed a single time. This CDR3 has 16 residues. The germline CDR1 and CDR2 sequences are SGHDT and YYEEEE. The ends were cut back, 2 bases at V and 2 bases at J, with 17 bases in the middle.

The rearrangement links TRBV5-6 to TRBJ2-7, with D uncertain. Sequencing used PBMCs or T cells enriched from blood (not recorded which). The sequence was obtained from a woman in her thirties who had been exposed to COVID-19. The CDR3 bases are TGTGCCAGCAGCTTCAATACTCAGACTCGGCCCTACGAGCAGTACTTC. This translates into CASSFNTQTRPYEQYF.